The clone carrying this TCR beta chain was observed at least ten times. Antigen: not known. Those patients with uncontrolled infection, other autoimmune disease, pregnancy or lactation were excluded. The length of the CDR3 is 17 residues. Germline CDR1 MDHEN, CDR2 SYDVKM. V gave up 5 bases and J gave up 4 bases, with 23 bases separating them. These data are taken from a study of T cells in Graves' hyperthyroidism and ophthalmopathy. Overall study results and limits: The model predicted ophthalmopathy a median approximately seven months before onset.

There were TCR beta CDR3 regions amplified from RNA transcripts. In the first-round RT-PCR of the TCR CDR3, the HTBI primer set was used. TCRdb passed the multiplex PCR reads through MiXCR, listing each CDR3 protein once. This table holds 500,000 to 800,000 distinct CDR3 sequences, roughly 15% found once. The material sequenced was blood. The chain has TRBV28 and TRBJ1-2; D unclear. This sequence was found in a woman aged 50 to 60 with Graves' ophthalmopathy. The CDR3 loop is CASSPIALSILGYGYTF. The CDR3 nucleotides are TGTGCCAGCAGTCCCATTGCCCTCAGCATTTTGGGCTATGGCTACACCTTC.